The T cell receptor (beta chain) described here comes from a study of T cells in Graves' hyperthyroidism and ophthalmopathy. This clonotype occurred many times. These patients, aged 18 to 65, had recently diagnosed hyperthyroidism lasting under 2 months. Researchers took RNA transcripts and amplified the TCR beta CDR3 regions from them. Researchers ran a first-round RT-PCR on the TCR CDR3 using the HTBI primer set. TCRdb called the multiplex PCR reads again in MiXCR, with one record for every CDR3 protein. Of roughly 350,000 distinct CDR3 sequences listed, 11% to 15% are singletons. Per germline, CDR1 MNHNS and CDR2 SASEGT. The junction had 8 bases not matched to a gene; V was cut back by 6 bases and J by 8 bases. The CDR3 loop spans 14 amino acids.

The chain recombines TRBV6-1 with TRBJ1-4; 8 bases are shared with TRBD1. The material sequenced was blood. This receptor was obtained from a woman in her thirties with Graves' hyperthyroidism. CDR3 sequence reads: CASRTGTGWEKLFF. The DNA of the CDR3 is TGTGCCAGCAGAACCGGGACAGGCTGGGAAAAACTGTTTTTT.